These 22 T cell receptor beta chains share one sample of origin, sequenced in a study of patients and donors after allogeneic stem cell transplantation. TCRdb passed the RT-PCR reads through MiXCR, listing each CDR3 protein once. The repertoire holds around 150,000 distinct CDR3 sequences, with over 35% as singletons. The sequenced material came from blood, either unsorted or a sorted T cell fraction (not recorded which). Source of these receptors: a human donor who was either an allogeneic HSCT recipient or a stem cell or donor lymphocyte infusion donor (not recorded which). It is not recorded whose cells these are; they may come from a transplant donor.

The CDR3: CASKYRERTEAFF. In nucleotides, the CDR3 is TGTGCCAGCAAATACAGGGAGAGGACTGAAGCTTTCTTT. The chain carries TRBV12-3 or TRBV12-4 and TRBJ1-1; D is perhaps TRBD1 (6 bases). The CDR3 is made up of 13 amino acids. V shed 7 bases and J shed 5 bases, with 14 bases lying between them.

Ten or more counts support this clonotype. J is TRBJ1-5 and V is TRBV11-2; 8 positions agree with TRBD1. Trimming took 3 bases from V and 3 from J; bases not matched to a gene: 1. There are 14 residues in the CDR3. CDR1 SGHAT and CDR2 FQNNGV come from the germline V gene. The DNA of the CDR3 is TGTGCCAGCAGCTTGGACAGGGACAATCAGCCCCAGCATTTT. Its translation: CASSLDRDNQPQHF.

This clonotype came up a few times. The V call is TRBV12-3 or TRBV12-4, the J call TRBJ1-3; D ambiguous. This CDR3 has 14 amino acids. V lost 7 bases and J 0 bases, leaving 10 bases between the germline ends. The CDR3: CASTLRISGNTIYF. The CDR3 region has the DNA TGTGCCAGCACCCTACGAATCTCTGGAAACACCATATATTTT.

The genes are TRBV27 and TRBJ2-7; 8 bases are shared with TRBD1. In germline, CDR1 is MNHEY, CDR2 SMNVEV (reference sequence). This CDR3 has 17 amino acids. The ends lost 0 bases at V and 3 bases at J; junction bases unmatched: 10. The CDR3 region has the DNA TGTGCCAGCAGTTTATCAGGCCCAGGGGGCCTCCTCTACGAGCAGTACTTC. It translates to CASSLSGPGGLLYEQYF.

V is TRBV2 and J is TRBJ2-1; tentatively, D is TRBD2 (6 bases). Trimming removed 3 bases from V and 1 base from J, with 13 bases in between. CDR1 is SNHLY, CDR2 FYNNEI, per germline. This CDR3 has 16 amino acids. CDR3 sequence reads: CASSEEGTESYNEQFF. In DNA, the CDR3 is TGTGCCAGCAGTGAGGAGGGTACGGAATCCTACAATGAGCAGTTCTTC.

The V call is TRBV10-3, the J call TRBJ2-7; 10 bases are shared with TRBD1. Germline V gene lookup returns CDR1 ENHRY and CDR2 SYGVKD. Losses at the gene ends were 11 bases for V and 5 bases for J; bases not matched to a gene: 3. The CDR3 spans 11 residues. The CDR3 spells CAVGTGDEQYV. CDR3 in DNA: TGTGCCGTAGGGACAGGGGACGAGCAGTACGTC.

V is TRBV15 and J is TRBJ1-5; D unresolved. The germline V and J ends were trimmed by 5 bases and 2 bases, with 19 bases remaining between them. Germline CDR1 LNHNV, CDR2 YYDKDF (reference sequence). The CDR3 contains 17 residues. The CDR3 bases are TGTGCCACCAGCCCCAGAGTGGGCCCCCTGGGCAATCAGCCCCAGCATTTT. Encoded protein: CATSPRVGPLGNQPQHF.

The chain uses TRBV7-9 and TRBJ2-7; 8 bases agree with TRBD1. Germline CDR1 reads SEHNR; CDR2 reads FQNEAQ (reference sequence). Trimming took 4 bases from V and 3 from J; bases not matched to a gene: 5. The CDR3 sequence is 14 residues long. The CDR3 region is CASSSRTGNYEQYF. For the CDR3, the DNA is TGTGCCAGCAGCTCCCGGACAGGGAACTACGAGCAGTACTTC.

This chain uses TRBV12-3 or TRBV12-4 with TRBJ2-5, with D possibly being TRBD2 (7 bases). The V gene lost 0 bases and the J gene lost 1 base, with 18 bases spanning the gap. The CDR3 length is 18 residues. CDR3 sequence reads: CASSLAGGGHPLQETQYF. CDR3 bases: TGTGCCAGCAGTTTAGCGGGCGGGGGCCACCCGCTCCAAGAGACCCAGTACTTC.

This clonotype was observed a handful of times. The rearrangement uses TRBV28 and TRBJ1-2, with D perhaps TRBD1 (6 bases). In germline, CDR1 is MDHEN, CDR2 SYDVKM. This CDR3 region has 12 residues. V shed 7 bases and J shed 8 bases, with 14 bases lying between them. Here the CDR3 reads CASNRVGNGYTF. CDR3 nucleotides: TGTGCCAGCAACAGGGTTGGGAACGGCTACACCTTC.

This clonotype was detected only a few times. The chain has TRBV4-3 and TRBJ1-5; the D gene is possibly TRBD1 (6 bases). Between the trimmed V and J ends, which lost 0 bases and 11 bases, there was a span of 20 bases. Per germline, CDR1 LGHNA and CDR2 YSLEER. This CDR3 region has 16 residues. The CDR3 region has the DNA TGCGCCAGCAGCCAAGATGTTGGAGTGTCCCAGGGGACCCAGCATTTT. Amino acid sequence: CASSQDVGVSQGTQHF.

This clonotype was observed a handful of times. The chain couples TRBV20-1 to TRBJ1-1; no clear D gene. The CDR3 is 12 residues long. V was clipped by 5 bases and J by 1 base, with 8 bases between them. Per germline, CDR1 DFQATT and CDR2 SNEGSKA (reference sequence). Here the CDR3 DNA reads TGCAGTGCTCGGGAACAGAACACTGAAGCTTTCTTT. Protein sequence: CSAREQNTEAFF.

V gene TRBV2 combines with J gene TRBJ1-1; possible D gene TRBD1, 5 bases. Germline assignment: CDR1 SNHLY and CDR2 FYNNEI. The CDR3 totals 13 residues. Trimming pared 3 bases from V and 4 bases from J, leaving 9 bases between. The CDR3 protein is CASSDGRGTEAFF. In nucleotides, the CDR3 is TGTGCCAGCAGTGATGGGAGGGGCACTGAAGCTTTCTTT.

The sample holds a few counts of this clonotype. This chain uses TRBV20-1 with TRBJ1-4; the match to TRBD1 covers 12 bases. V was pared by 2 bases and J by 2 bases, with 9 bases of the junction left unmatched. The CDR3 covers 18 residues. Germline CDR1 DFQATT, CDR2 SNEGSKA (reference sequence). The CDR3 region has the DNA TGCAGTGCTAGACTCTCCGGGACAGGGGGCCCGACTAATGAAAAACTGTTTTTT. Protein product: CSARLSGTGGPTNEKLFF.

In DNA, the CDR3 is TGTGCCAGCAGCCAGAAGAACATCCCGGGGAACCGCTACGAGCAGTACTTC. This codes for CASSQKNIPGNRYEQYF. The J gene is TRBJ2-7, the V gene TRBV3-1; tentatively, D is TRBD2 (5 bases). The CDR3 is made up of 17 amino acids. V lost 3 bases and J lost 3, with 21 bases in between. Germline values: CDR1 LGHDT, CDR2 YNNKEL (reference sequence).

This clonotype appeared a few times. V usage is TRBV12-3 or TRBV12-4 and J usage is TRBJ1-5, with D unresolved. The CDR3 runs 13 residues. The V and J ends lost 7 bases and 6 bases respectively, with 13 bases between them. This CDR3 reads CASTPREGQPQHF. CDR3 coding DNA: TGTGCCAGCACCCCCCGCGAAGGTCAGCCCCAGCATTTT.

DNA for the CDR3: TGTGCCAGCAGTTTTTACCAGCGGGGGTACAATGAGCAGTTCTTC. This sequence encodes CASSFYQRGYNEQFF. This sequence joins TRBV12-3 or TRBV12-4 and TRBJ2-1; 8 positions match TRBD2. The CDR3 is 15 amino acids. The V and J ends lost 3 bases and 4 bases, in that order; junction bases with no gene match: 5.

V usage is TRBV28 and J usage is TRBJ2-5; the D gene is possibly TRBD2 (7 bases). The CDR3 is 13 residues long. Looked up from germline, CDR1 is MDHEN and CDR2 is SYDVKM. V lost 7 bases, J lost 4 bases, and 13 bases lay in between. CDR3 coding DNA: TGTGCCAGCAACAAGGGGGGGCCAGAGACCCAGTACTTC. This sequence encodes CASNKGGPETQYF.

V and J are TRBV28 and TRBJ2-1; the match to TRBD2 covers 10 bases. V lost 4 bases, J lost 9 bases, and 12 bases stayed unmatched. This CDR3 is built from 16 residues. Germline V gives CDR1 MDHEN, CDR2 SYDVKM. CDR3 in amino acids: CASSSLGSGGASEQFF. The DNA for the CDR3 is TGTGCCAGCAGTTCCTTGGGCAGCGGGGGGGCCAGTGAGCAGTTCTTC.

The rearrangement links TRBV6-2 or TRBV6-3 to TRBJ2-7, with TRBD1 matching 9 bases. Per germline, CDR1 MNHEY and CDR2 SVGEGT. The CDR3 length is 14 residues. The ends lost 6 bases at V and 3 bases at J; junction bases unmatched: 6. In DNA form, the CDR3 reads TGTGCCAGCAGCTTGGGACAGGGACTCTACGAGCAGTACTTC. Residues: CASSLGQGLYEQYF.

The chain uses TRBV5-1 and TRBJ2-7; D perhaps matches TRBD2 (5 bases). V gave up 6 bases and J gave up 4 bases, with 8 bases separating them. Germline values: CDR1 SGHRS, CDR2 YFSETQ. The CDR3 runs 11 residues. Written as DNA, the CDR3 is TGCGCCAGCAACGGGGAGTACGAGCAGTACTTC. It is translated as CASNGEYEQYF.

A single count supports this clonotype. CDR3 DNA sequence: TGTGCCAGCGTAAGAATGCTAGCATTAGATACGCAGTATTTT. Translated: CASVRMLALDTQYF. The V gene is TRBV2, the J gene TRBJ2-3; D may be TRBD2 (5 bases). CDR3 length equals 14 residues. V lost 8 bases and J lost 5, with 17 bases in between. Germline CDR1 and CDR2: SNHLY and FYNNEI.